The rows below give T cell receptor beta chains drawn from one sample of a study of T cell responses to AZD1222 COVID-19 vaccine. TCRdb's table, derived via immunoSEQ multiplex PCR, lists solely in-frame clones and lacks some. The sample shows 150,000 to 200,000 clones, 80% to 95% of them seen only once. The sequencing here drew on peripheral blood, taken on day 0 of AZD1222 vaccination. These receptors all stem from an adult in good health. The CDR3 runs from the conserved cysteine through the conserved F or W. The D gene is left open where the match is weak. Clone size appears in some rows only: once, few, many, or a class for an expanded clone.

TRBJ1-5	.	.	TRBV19	CASSRAGLQPQHF	TGTGCCAGTAGTAGGGCAGGGCTGCAGCCCCAGCATTTT
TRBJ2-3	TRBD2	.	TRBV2	CASSEIGLGDTQYF	TGTGCCAGCAGTGAAATAGGACTAGGAGATACGCAGTATTTT
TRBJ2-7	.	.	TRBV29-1	CSVGGIVSYEQYF	TGCAGCGTTGGGGGGATCGTCTCCTACGAGCAGTACTTC
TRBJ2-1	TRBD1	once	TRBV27	CASSLSGQPYNEQFF	TGTGCCAGCAGTTTATCGGGACAGCCTTACAATGAGCAGTTCTTC
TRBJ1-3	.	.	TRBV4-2	CASSQDGVSGNTIYF	TGTGCCAGCAGCCAAGATGGGGTATCGGGAAACACCATATATTTT
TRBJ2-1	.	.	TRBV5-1	CASSSGQYNEQFF	TGCGCCAGCAGCTCCGGACAGTACAATGAGCAGTTCTTC
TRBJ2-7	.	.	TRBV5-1	CASRTTLSGGWEQYF	TGCGCCAGCAGAACCACCTTGAGCGGTGGCTGGGAGCAGTACTTC
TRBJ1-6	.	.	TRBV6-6	CASSYLAEPNSPLHF	TGTGCCAGCAGTTACTTGGCAGAACCAAATTCACCCCTCCACTTT
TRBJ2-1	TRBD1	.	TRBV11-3	CASSRTGGAYNEQFF	TGTGCCAGCAGCCGTACAGGGGGCGCTTACAATGAGCAGTTCTTC
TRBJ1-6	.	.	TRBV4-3	CASTREISYNSPLHF	TGCGCCAGCACCAGGGAGATCTCCTATAATTCACCCCTCCACTTT
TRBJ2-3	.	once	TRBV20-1	CSALRPPQYF	TGCAGTGCTCTGAGGCCGCCGCAGTATTTT
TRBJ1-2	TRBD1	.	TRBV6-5	CASSHTGVGYGYTF	TGTGCCAGCAGTCACACAGGGGTGGGCTATGGCTACACCTTC
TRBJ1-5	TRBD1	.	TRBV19	CASSVQGDRTQPQHF	TGTGCCAGTAGTGTGCAGGGGGACAGGACTCAGCCCCAGCATTTT
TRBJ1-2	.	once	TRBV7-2	CASSPLRGTNYGYTF	TGTGCCAGCAGCCCTCTTCGGGGAACTAACTATGGCTACACCTTC
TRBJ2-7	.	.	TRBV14	CASKIWDWSSYEQYF	TGTGCCAGCAAGATTTGGGACTGGAGCTCCTACGAGCAGTACTTC
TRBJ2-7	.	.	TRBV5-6	CASSLGASTYEQYF	TGTGCCAGCAGCTTAGGCGCGTCGACCTACGAGCAGTACTTC
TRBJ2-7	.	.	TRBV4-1	CASSQGLRVDGTYEQYF	TGCGCCAGCAGCCAAGGGTTACGGGTGGACGGAACCTACGAGCAGTACTTC
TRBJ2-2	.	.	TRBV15	CATSNNPEGELFF	TGTGCCACCAGCAACAACCCCGAGGGGGAGCTGTTTTTT
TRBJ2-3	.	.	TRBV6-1	CASSEHFAFSDTDTQYF	TGTGCCAGCAGTGAACATTTTGCCTTTTCCGACACAGATACGCAGTATTTT
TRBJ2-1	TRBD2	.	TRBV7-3	CASSLRLAGFNEQFF	TGTGCCAGCAGCTTAAGACTAGCGGGATTTAATGAGCAGTTCTTC
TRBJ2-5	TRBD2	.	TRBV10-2	CASSGTSGKGTQYF	TGCGCCAGCAGCGGGACTAGCGGGAAAGGGACCCAGTACTTC
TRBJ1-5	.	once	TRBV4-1	CASSQAVGAFGAGQPQHF	TGCGCCAGCAGCCAAGCAGTGGGCGCCTTTGGGGCTGGGCAGCCCCAGCATTTT
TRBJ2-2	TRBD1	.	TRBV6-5	CASSYLTGDTGELFF	TGTGCCAGCAGTTACTTGACAGGGGATACCGGGGAGCTGTTTTTT
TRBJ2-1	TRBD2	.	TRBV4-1	CASSLVAGANNEQFF	TGCGCCAGCAGCCTCGTAGCGGGGGCTAACAATGAGCAGTTCTTC
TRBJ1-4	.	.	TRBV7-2	CASSFGQFKGEKLFF	TGTGCCAGCAGCTTTGGACAGTTCAAGGGTGAAAAACTGTTTTTT
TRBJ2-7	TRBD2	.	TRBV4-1	CASSQGLAGGKSYEQYF	TGCGCCAGCAGCCAGGGACTAGCGGGGGGAAAATCCTACGAGCAGTACTTC
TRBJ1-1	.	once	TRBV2	CASSWTFLNTEAFF	TGTGCCAGCAGTTGGACATTCCTGAACACTGAAGCTTTCTTT
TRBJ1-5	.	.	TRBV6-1	CASSEGVGDNQPQHF	TGTGCCAGCAGTGAAGGCGTGGGGGACAATCAGCCCCAGCATTTT
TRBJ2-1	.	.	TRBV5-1	CASSSGLSYNEQFF	TGCGCCAGCAGCTCGGGACTGTCCTACAATGAGCAGTTCTTC
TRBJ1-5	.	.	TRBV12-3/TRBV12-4	CASSPGGRPQHF	TGTGCCAGCAGTCCCGGGGGTCGGCCCCAGCATTTT
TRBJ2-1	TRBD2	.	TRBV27	CASSFGGTSGTLYNEQFF	TGTGCCAGCAGTTTCGGCGGGACTAGCGGGACCCTCTACAATGAGCAGTTCTTC